These T cell receptor beta chains were read from a single sample in a study of blood T cell repertoires in COVID-19. Sequencing was performed with immunoSEQ multiplex PCR; in TCRdb, only in-frame clones are kept and a portion is missing. The sample lists fewer than 95,000 clones, around 89% seen once, with over 0.35% in the top ten. Sequencing input: peripheral blood. Every receptor here comes from a man between 60 and 75 years old with acute or convalescent COVID-19. Both conserved end residues are trimmed from each CDR3. Fields, in order: clone size, V gene, CDR3 protein. Size is stated for part of the rows, as once, few or many counts, or as a class when the clone is expanded.

NA	TRBV6-5	ASSYGGQGYEQY
NA	TRBV5-1	ASSLASSGNTIY
NA	TRBV5-6	ASSLTFGDRNNEQY
NA	TRBV7-9	ASSQKGESYNEQF
NA	TRBV9	ASSADIGNTEAF
few	TRBV29-1	SGRSGSGNTIY
NA	TRBV3-1/TRBV3-2	ASSLQTAGAAYEQY
NA	TRBV9	ASSVASDPYNEQF
NA	TRBV4-2	ASSQDRPAGGVTWDTGELF
once	TRBV27	ASSLIWDRGLDGYT